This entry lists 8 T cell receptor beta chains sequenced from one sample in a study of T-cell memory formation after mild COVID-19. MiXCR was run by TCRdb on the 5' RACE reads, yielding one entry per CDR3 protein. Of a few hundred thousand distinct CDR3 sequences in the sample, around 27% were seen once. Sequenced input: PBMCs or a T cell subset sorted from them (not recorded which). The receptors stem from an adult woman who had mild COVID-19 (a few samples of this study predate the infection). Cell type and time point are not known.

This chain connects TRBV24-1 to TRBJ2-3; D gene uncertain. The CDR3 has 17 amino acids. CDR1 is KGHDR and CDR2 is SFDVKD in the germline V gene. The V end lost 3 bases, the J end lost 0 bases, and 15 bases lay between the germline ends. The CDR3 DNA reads TGTGCCACCAGTGATCCGCGGATCGGCGGAAGCACAGATACGCAGTATTTT. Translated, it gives CATSDPRIGGSTDTQYF.

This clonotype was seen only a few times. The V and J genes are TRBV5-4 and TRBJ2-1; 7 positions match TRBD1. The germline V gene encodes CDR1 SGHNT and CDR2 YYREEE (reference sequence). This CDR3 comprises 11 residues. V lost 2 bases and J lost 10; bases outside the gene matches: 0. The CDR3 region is CASSFRGEQFF. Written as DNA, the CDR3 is TGTGCCAGCAGCTTCAGGGGGGAGCAGTTCTTC.

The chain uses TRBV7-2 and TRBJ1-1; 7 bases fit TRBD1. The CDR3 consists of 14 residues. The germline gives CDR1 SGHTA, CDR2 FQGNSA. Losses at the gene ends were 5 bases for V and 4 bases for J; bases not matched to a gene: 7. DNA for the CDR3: TGTGCCAGCAGCCCTCAGGGGGTGATCACTGAAGCTTTCTTT. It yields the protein CASSPQGVITEAFF.

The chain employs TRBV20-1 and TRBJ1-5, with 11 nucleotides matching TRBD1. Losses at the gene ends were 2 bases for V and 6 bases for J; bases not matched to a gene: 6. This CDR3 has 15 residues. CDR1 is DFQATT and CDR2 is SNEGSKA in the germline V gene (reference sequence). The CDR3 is CSARWTGGIGQPQHF. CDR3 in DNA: TGCAGTGCTAGATGGACAGGGGGCATAGGTCAGCCCCAGCATTTT.

CDR3 sequence (DNA): TGTGCCAGCAGTGAACAGGGTGTCAGCTCCTACAATGAGCAGTTCTTC. Its translation is CASSEQGVSSYNEQFF. V usage is TRBV2 and J usage is TRBJ2-1, with D possibly being TRBD1 (5 bases). Germline-derived CDR1 and CDR2 are SNHLY and FYNNEI. This CDR3 is 16 amino acids long. V was clipped by 2 bases and J by 0 bases, with 11 bases between them.

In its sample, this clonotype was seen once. The CDR3 loop reads CASSLSILAGASSYEQYF. The CDR3 DNA follows: TGTGCCAGCAGCTTGTCCATCCTTGCGGGGGCCTCCTCCTACGAGCAGTACTTC. This chain uses TRBV5-6 with TRBJ2-7; perhaps TRBD2 as D (7 bases). CDR1 SGHDT and CDR2 YYEEEE come from the germline V gene. Trimming shortened V by 1 base and J by 0 bases, and 20 bases separated the two germline ends. The CDR3 consists of 18 residues. The whole variable domain, filled in from reference TRBV5-6 and TRBJ2-7, reads DAGVTQSPTHLIKTRGQQVTLRCSPKSGHDTVSWYQQALGQGPQFIFQYYEEEERQRGNFPDRFSGHQFPNYSSELNVNALLLGDSALYLCASSLSILAGASSYEQYFGPGTRLTVT.

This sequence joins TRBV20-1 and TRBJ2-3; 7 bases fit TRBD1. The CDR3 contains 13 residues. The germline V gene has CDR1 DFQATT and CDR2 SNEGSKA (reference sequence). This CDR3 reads CGQAGPSTDTQYF. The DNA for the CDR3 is TGCGGACAGGCGGGTCCTAGCACAGATACGCAGTATTTT.

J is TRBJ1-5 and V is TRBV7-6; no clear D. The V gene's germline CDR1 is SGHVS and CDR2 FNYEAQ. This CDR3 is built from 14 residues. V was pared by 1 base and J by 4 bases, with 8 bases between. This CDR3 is CASSLEGWNQPQHF. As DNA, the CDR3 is TGTGCCAGCAGCTTAGAGGGATGGAATCAGCCCCAGCATTTT.